The 23 T cell receptor beta chains reported below all come from one sample, sequenced in a study of metastatic and nonmetastatic thyroid tumors. Not a single patient had been given any form of treatment at any point before undergoing thyroid surgery. From the PCR reads, TCRdb re-called clones with MiXCR. Altogether 84,000 or so clones are present, 8.6% being singletons, with the ten largest covering 8.8%. What was sequenced was blood. The receptors stem from a female donor with papillary thyroid cancer or a benign thyroid nodule (not recorded which). Some clones in this sample may be carry-over from other donors' samples.

This clone was observed at least ten times. This chain uses TRBV2 with TRBJ2-5; D is unclear. Germline V gene lookup returns CDR1 SNHLY and CDR2 FYNNEI. Deletions cut 2 bases from V and 3 bases from J, with 4 bases between. The CDR3 runs to 12 residues. CDR3 nucleotide sequence: TGTGCCAGCAGTGAACAGGAAGAGACCCAGTACTTC. This sequence encodes CASSEQEETQYF.

At least ten counts were recorded for this clone. The rearrangement joins TRBV20-1 to TRBJ2-5, with 9 bases fitting TRBD2. Looked up from germline, CDR1 is DFQATT and CDR2 is SNEGSKA (reference sequence). The CDR3 runs 15 residues. Trimming cost V 3 bases and J 5 bases; bases outside gene matches: 10. As DNA, the CDR3 is TGCAGTGCTAGCGGGACTAGCCCTGGGTTGGAGACCCAGTACTTC. This encodes CSASGTSPGLETQYF.

Comment on this clone: With a much larger clone just one base away, this may be a read error. V usage is TRBV6-4 and J usage is TRBJ2-3; possibly TRBD1 for D (5 bases). Germline CDR1 is MRHNA and CDR2 is SNTAGT. The CDR3 is 13 residues long. V lost 5 bases, J lost 6 bases, and 12 bases lay in between. The CDR3 nucleotides are TGTGCCAGCAGTCAGACAGAGTGTGATACGCAGTATTTT. It yields the protein CASSQTECDTQYF.

This clone was observed at least ten times. The rearrangement uses TRBV6-1 and TRBJ2-2; 8 bases agree with TRBD1. After removal of 6 bases from V and 5 bases from J, the junction contained 11 bases not matched to a gene. The germline V gene encodes CDR1 MNHNS and CDR2 SASEGT. This CDR3 is built from 16 residues. The CDR3 spells CASSLRTGSITGELFF. Here the CDR3 DNA reads TGTGCCAGCAGCCTGAGGACAGGGTCGATTACCGGGGAGCTGTTTTTT.

This clone was observed a few times. This chain links TRBV6-8 with TRBJ2-7; D gene unclear. This CDR3 contains 15 residues. Trimming stripped 7 bases from V and 7 bases from J, with 23 bases between. The germline CDR1 and CDR2 sequences are MNHGY and SAAAGT. This chain's CDR3 is CASIHPGIPSGEQYF. Written as DNA, the CDR3 is TGTGCCAGCATCCACCCCGGTATTCCCAGTGGGGAGCAGTACTTC.

At least ten counts were recorded for this clone. V usage is TRBV2 and J usage is TRBJ1-4; D remains ambiguous. V was pared by 6 bases and J by 0 bases, with 17 bases between. Germline V gene lookup returns CDR1 SNHLY and CDR2 FYNNEI. This CDR3 has 17 residues. The DNA of the CDR3 is TGTGCCAGCAGGGAGACCCCGGCGGGTGCAACTAATGAAAAACTGTTTTTT. Its protein product is CASRETPAGATNEKLFF.

This clone was seen many times. The chain has TRBV5-1 and TRBJ1-4, with D perhaps matching TRBD1 (5 bases). This CDR3 spans 15 amino acids. Germline assignment: CDR1 SGHRS and CDR2 YFSETQ. Trimming took 0 bases from V and 2 from J, leaving 8 bases between them. CDR3 residues: CASSLAGETNEKLFF. CDR3 nucleotides: TGCGCCAGCAGCTTGGCGGGGGAGACTAATGAAAAACTGTTTTTT.

The table lists this clone with many counts. The CDR3 end shows no conserved phenylalanine or tryptophan, and so a read error is likely. The chain employs TRBV7-2 and TRBJ2-2; TRBD1 is a possible D gene (5 bases). The V gene's germline CDR1 is SGHTA and CDR2 FQGNSA. The ends were cut back, 2 bases at V and 0 bases at J, with 7 bases in the middle. CDR3 size: 15 residues. CDR3 DNA: TGTGCCAGCAGCTTATCAGGGCCGAACACCGGGGAGCTGTTTCTT. It translates to CASSLSGPNTGELFL.

The chain employs TRBV11-2 and TRBJ2-7, with D tentatively TRBD1 or TRBD2 (5 bases each). CDR1 and CDR2 from the germline V gene are SGHAT and FQNNGV. This CDR3 is built from 13 residues. Trimming removed 6 bases from V and 7 bases from J, with 16 bases in between. The CDR3 protein is CASSLEGPGEQYF. The CDR3 nucleotides are TGTGCCAGCAGTCTAGAGGGGCCTGGGGAGCAGTACTTC.

This clone was seen ten or more times. The rearrangement joins TRBV24-1 to TRBJ2-1; D gene uncertain. V lost 4 bases, J lost 7 bases, and 16 bases lay in between. CDR3 length: 15 amino acids. Germline V CDR1 and CDR2: KGHDR, SFDVKD. DNA for the CDR3: TGTGCCACCAGTGACCTCTCCAATATACAAAATGAGCAGTTCTTC. It is translated as CATSDLSNIQNEQFF.

The chain uses TRBV7-3 and TRBJ2-3; 9 bases align to TRBD2. CDR3 size: 15 residues. Germline V CDR1 and CDR2: SGHTA, FQGTGA. J lost 7 bases, V lost 4 bases, and 9 bases had no gene match. CDR3 in amino acids: CASSSTSGWVYTQYF. CDR3 nucleotide sequence: TGTGCCAGCAGCTCCACTAGCGGGTGGGTCTATACGCAGTATTTT.

This clone was seen at least ten times. The chain combines TRBV6-1 with TRBJ2-7; D gene uncertain. The length of the CDR3 is 13 residues. CDR1 and CDR2 (germline): MNHNS, SASEGT. Deletions cut 7 bases from V and 6 bases from J, with 16 bases between. The CDR3 DNA follows: TGTGCCAGCAAGATCTCTGCAGTAACCGAGCAGTACTTC. Amino acids: CASKISAVTEQYF.

This clone was counted ten times or more. Other DNA sequences in this sample translate to the same CDR3. V usage is TRBV29-1 and J usage is TRBJ1-5; the D gene is possibly TRBD1 (5 bases). From germline, CDR1 is SQVTM and CDR2 ANQGSEA. V lost 4 bases to trimming and J lost 6 bases, with 13 bases between them. The CDR3 has 13 amino acids. CDR3 region: CSVARDPRQPQHF. The CDR3 coding sequence is TGCAGCGTTGCCAGGGACCCACGTCAGCCCCAGCATTTT.

This clone has a handful of counts. This may be a read error, as it is one base from a much larger clone. The rearrangement uses TRBV5-1 and TRBJ2-7, with 7 positions matching TRBD1. The V gene's germline CDR1 is SGHRS and CDR2 YFSETQ. The CDR3 covers 14 residues. CDR3 loop: CASGLTGQPYEQYF. CDR3 bases: TGCGCCAGCGGCTTGACGGGACAGCCCTACGAGCAGTACTTC.

Concerning this clone: At one end the junction does not follow the germline gene, possibly because of a read error. The rearrangement uses TRBV5-5 and TRBJ2-7, with 9 bases lining up with TRBD1. This CDR3 comprises 15 residues. Per the germline V gene, CDR1 is SGHKS and CDR2 is YYEKEE (reference sequence). CDR3 bases: TGTGCCAGCATCTATTCCCGGACAGGGGCCTACGAGCATTACTTC. Protein product: CASIYSRTGAYEHYF.

This clone came up many times. V and J are TRBV6-4 and TRBJ2-2; 12 bases map to TRBD1. The CDR3 extends over 14 amino acids. With V trimmed by 8 bases and J by 6 bases, 4 bases remained unmatched. Per germline, CDR1 MRHNA and CDR2 SNTAGT. The CDR3 region is CASGTGGGSGELFF. CDR3 bases: TGTGCCAGCGGGACAGGGGGCGGATCCGGGGAGCTGTTTTTT.

This clone was counted between two and nine times. This may be a read error, as it is one base from a much larger clone. Distinct nucleotide sequences in the sample also encode this CDR3. V is TRBV20-1 and J is TRBJ1-1; the D gene is possibly TRBD1 (6 bases). Looked up from germline, CDR1 is DFQATT and CDR2 is SNEGSKA (reference sequence). This CDR3 spans 12 amino acids. V lost 6 bases, J lost 4 bases, and 12 bases lay in between. The DNA for the CDR3 is TGCAGTGCCGACAGGTGGGGCACTGAAGCTTTCTTT. It specifies CSADRWGTEAFF.

In its sample, this clone was seen many times. The chain couples TRBV5-1 to TRBJ2-2, with D perhaps matching TRBD2 (5 bases). V was clipped by 2 bases and J by 0 bases, with 20 bases between them. Germline CDR1 reads SGHRS; CDR2 reads YFSETQ. This CDR3 comprises 19 residues. CDR3 in DNA: TGCGCCAGCAGCTTACCGGGGAAGGATTTGTTCGCGAACACCGGGGAGCTGTTTTTT. This translates into CASSLPGKDLFANTGELFF.

This clone was found many times. The chain links TRBV27 to TRBJ2-2; weak D call: TRBD1 (6 bases). This CDR3 is built from 13 residues. The ends were cut back, 2 bases at V and 6 bases at J, with 7 bases in the middle. CDR1 is MNHEY, CDR2 SMNVEV, per germline (reference sequence). DNA for the CDR3: TGTGCCAGCAGTTTAACAGGGCCCGGGGAGCTGTTTTTT. Translated: CASSLTGPGELFF.

CDR3 region: CASSYYGQGSDYGYTF. As DNA, the CDR3 is TGTGCCAGCAGTTACTACGGCCAGGGGTCTGACTATGGCTACACCTTC. The chain combines TRBV6-5 with TRBJ1-2, with D perhaps matching TRBD1 (6 bases). Germline V gene sequence: CDR1 MNHEY, CDR2 SVGAGI. V was clipped by 1 base and J by 3 bases, with 15 bases between them. The CDR3 is made up of 16 amino acids.

This clone has ten or more counts. A clone one base away is much larger, so this may be a read error. The J gene is TRBJ2-7, the V gene TRBV14, with unresolved D. This CDR3 comprises 14 residues. Germline CDR1 reads SGHDN; CDR2 reads FVKESK. The germline V and J ends were trimmed by 0 bases and 0 bases, with 6 bases remaining between them. The CDR3 coding sequence is TGTGCCAGCAGCCAAGAATACAGCTCCTACGAGCAGTACTTC. Translated: CASSQEYSSYEQYF.

The J gene is TRBJ2-7, the V gene TRBV3-1; TRBD1 matches 8 bases. V gave up 4 bases and J gave up 5 bases; unmatched junction bases: 10. This CDR3 region has 15 residues. Germline V gene lookup returns CDR1 LGHDT and CDR2 YNNKEL (reference sequence). CDR3 coding DNA: TGTGCCAGCAGCCCGACAGGGGACGTCGGGAACGAGCAGTACTTC. Its translation: CASSPTGDVGNEQYF.

CDR3 bases: TGTGCCAGCAGTACAGGGGGCGACGGTGGAGGCTACACCTTC. This encodes CASSTGGDGGGYTF. The chain uses TRBV5-5 and TRBJ1-2; 9 bases map to TRBD1. The germline V gene encodes CDR1 SGHKS and CDR2 YYEKEE (reference sequence). The CDR3 has 14 amino acids. J lost 8 bases, V lost 5 bases, and 10 bases had no gene match. The full variable domain, rest sourced from reference TRBV5-5 and TRBJ1-2, is DAGVTQSPTHLIKTRGQQVTLRCSPISGHKSVSWYQQVLGQGPQFIFQYYEKEERGRGNFPDRFSARQFPNYSSELNVNALLLGDSALYLCASSTGGDGGGYTFGSGTRLTVV.